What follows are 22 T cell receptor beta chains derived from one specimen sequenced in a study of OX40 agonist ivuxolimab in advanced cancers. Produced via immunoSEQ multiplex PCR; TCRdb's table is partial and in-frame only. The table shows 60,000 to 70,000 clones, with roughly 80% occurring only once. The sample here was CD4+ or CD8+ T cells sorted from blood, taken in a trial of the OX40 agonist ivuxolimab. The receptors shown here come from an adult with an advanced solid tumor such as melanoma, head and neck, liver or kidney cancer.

The CDR3: CASKVGDSGNTIYF. DNA of the CDR3: TGTGCCAGTAAGGTTGGGGACTCTGGAAACACCATATATTTT. The chain joins TRBV28 to TRBJ1-3, with D unresolved. Germline V lookup: CDR1 MDHEN, CDR2 SYDVKM. The CDR3 runs 14 residues. V dropped 9 bases and J dropped 0 bases, with 12 bases sitting between them.

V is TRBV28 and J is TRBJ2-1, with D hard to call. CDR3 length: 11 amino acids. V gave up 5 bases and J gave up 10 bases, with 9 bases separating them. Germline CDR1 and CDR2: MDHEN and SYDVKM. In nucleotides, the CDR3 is TGTGCCAGCAGTGAGTTTAGGGAGCAGTTCTTC. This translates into CASSEFREQFF.

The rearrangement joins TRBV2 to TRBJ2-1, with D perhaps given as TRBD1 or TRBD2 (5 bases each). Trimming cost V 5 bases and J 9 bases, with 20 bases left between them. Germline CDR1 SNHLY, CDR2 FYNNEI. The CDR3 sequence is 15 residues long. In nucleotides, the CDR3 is TGTGCCAGCAGTCCCCGGGACCTCTACAAGGGTGAGCAGTTCTTC. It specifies CASSPRDLYKGEQFF.

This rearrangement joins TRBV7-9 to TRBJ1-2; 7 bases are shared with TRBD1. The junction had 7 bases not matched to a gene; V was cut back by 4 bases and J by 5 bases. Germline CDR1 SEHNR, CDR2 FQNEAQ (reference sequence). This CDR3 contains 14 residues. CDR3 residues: CASSSGTEIYGYTF. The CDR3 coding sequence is TGTGCCAGCAGCTCCGGGACAGAGATTTATGGCTACACCTTC.

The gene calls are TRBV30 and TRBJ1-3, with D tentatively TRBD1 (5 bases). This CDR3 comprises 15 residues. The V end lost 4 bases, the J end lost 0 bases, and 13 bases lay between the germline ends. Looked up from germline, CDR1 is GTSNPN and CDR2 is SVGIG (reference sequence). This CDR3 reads CAWNSRALSGNTIYF. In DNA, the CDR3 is TGTGCCTGGAACTCCAGGGCCCTCTCTGGAAACACCATATATTTT.

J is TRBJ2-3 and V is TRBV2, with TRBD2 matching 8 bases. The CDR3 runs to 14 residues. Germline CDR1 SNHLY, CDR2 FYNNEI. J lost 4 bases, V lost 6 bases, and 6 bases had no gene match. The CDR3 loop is CASSREGRADTQYF. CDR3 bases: TGTGCCAGCAGCCGGGAGGGCCGCGCAGATACGCAGTATTTT.

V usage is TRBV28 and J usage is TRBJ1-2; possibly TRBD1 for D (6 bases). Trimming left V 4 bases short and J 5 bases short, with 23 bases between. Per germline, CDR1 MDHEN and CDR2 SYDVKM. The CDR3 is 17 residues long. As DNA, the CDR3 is TGTGCCAGCAGTTCACTTGGGGGCAGGGGCGTAGGATATGGCTACACCTTC. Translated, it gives CASSSLGGRGVGYGYTF.

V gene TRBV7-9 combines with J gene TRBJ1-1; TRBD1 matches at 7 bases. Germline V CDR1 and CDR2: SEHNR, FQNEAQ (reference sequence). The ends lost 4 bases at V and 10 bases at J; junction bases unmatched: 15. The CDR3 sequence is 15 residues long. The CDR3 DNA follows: TGTGCCAGCAGCTCAGCCGGGACAGCGATAAGGGGAGCTTTCTTT. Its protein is CASSSAGTAIRGAFF.

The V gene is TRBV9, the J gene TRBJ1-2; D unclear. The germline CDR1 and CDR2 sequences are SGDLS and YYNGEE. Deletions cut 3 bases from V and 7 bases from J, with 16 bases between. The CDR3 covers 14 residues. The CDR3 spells CASSGRREVGGYTF. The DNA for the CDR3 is TGTGCCAGCAGCGGGCGAAGGGAGGTTGGTGGCTACACCTTC.

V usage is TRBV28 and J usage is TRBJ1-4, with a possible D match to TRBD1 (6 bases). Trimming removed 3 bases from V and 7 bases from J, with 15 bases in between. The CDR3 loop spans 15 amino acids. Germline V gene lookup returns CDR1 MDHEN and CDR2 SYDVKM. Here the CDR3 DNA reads TGTGCCAGCAGTTTGGTCGGGGGGCAGAGTGAAAAACTGTTTTTT. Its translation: CASSLVGGQSEKLFF.

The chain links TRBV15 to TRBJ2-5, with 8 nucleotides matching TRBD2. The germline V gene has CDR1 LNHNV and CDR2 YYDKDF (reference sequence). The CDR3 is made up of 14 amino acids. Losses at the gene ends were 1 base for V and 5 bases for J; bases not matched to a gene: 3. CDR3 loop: CATSRGLATETQYF. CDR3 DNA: TGTGCCACCAGCAGAGGACTAGCGACGGAGACCCAGTACTTC.

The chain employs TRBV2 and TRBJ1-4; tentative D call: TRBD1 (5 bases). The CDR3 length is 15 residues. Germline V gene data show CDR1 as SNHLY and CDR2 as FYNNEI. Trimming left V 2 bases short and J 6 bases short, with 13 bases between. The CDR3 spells CASSESGGVDEKLFF. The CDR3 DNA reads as TGTGCCAGCAGTGAATCGGGGGGGGTAGATGAAAAACTGTTTTTT.

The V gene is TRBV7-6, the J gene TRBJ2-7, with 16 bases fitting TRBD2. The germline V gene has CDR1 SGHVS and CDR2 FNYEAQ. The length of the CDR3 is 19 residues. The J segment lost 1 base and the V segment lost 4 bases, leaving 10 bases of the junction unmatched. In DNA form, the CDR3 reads TGTGCCAGCAGCTACGGATCGGGACTAGCGGGAGGGCCGTCCTACGAGCAGTACTTC. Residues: CASSYGSGLAGGPSYEQYF.

CDR3 nucleotide sequence: TGCAGTGCTACTATAGTGACTGAAGCTTTCTTT. Amino acid sequence: CSATIVTEAFF. The chain couples TRBV20-1 to TRBJ1-1; no clear D. Per germline, CDR1 DFQATT and CDR2 SNEGSKA (reference sequence). CDR3 size: 11 residues. V was shortened by 4 bases and J by 5 bases, with 8 bases between the two germline ends.

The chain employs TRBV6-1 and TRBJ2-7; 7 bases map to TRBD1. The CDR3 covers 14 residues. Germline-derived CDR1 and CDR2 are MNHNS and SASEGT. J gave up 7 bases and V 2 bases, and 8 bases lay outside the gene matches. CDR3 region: CASSERGTVREQYF. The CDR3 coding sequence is TGTGCCAGCAGTGAAAGGGGGACAGTAAGGGAGCAGTACTTC.

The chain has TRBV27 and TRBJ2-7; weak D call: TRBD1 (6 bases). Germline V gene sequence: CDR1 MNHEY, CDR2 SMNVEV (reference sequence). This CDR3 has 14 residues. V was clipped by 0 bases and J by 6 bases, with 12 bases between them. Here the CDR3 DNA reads TGTGCCAGCAGTTTATCCATCACAGGGCTCGAGCAGTACTTC. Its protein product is CASSLSITGLEQYF.

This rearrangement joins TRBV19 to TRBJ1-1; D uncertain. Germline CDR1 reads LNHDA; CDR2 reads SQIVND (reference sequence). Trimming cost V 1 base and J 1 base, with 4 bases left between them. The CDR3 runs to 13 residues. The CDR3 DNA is TGTGCCAGTAGTATAGGAGGGAACACTGAAGCTTTCTTT. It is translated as CASSIGGNTEAFF.

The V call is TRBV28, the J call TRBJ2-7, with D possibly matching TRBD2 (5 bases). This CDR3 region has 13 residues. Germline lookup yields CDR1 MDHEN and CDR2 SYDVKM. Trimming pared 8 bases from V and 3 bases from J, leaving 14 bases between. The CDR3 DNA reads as TGTGCCAGCGGAACCGGGAAGCTCTACGAGCAGTACGTC. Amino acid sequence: CASGTGKLYEQYV.

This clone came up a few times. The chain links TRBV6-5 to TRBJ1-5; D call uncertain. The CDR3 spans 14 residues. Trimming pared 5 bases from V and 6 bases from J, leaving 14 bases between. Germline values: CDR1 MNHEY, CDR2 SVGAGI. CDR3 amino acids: CASSPMTSVQPQHF. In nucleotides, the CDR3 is TGTGCCAGCAGTCCGATGACGAGTGTTCAGCCCCAGCATTTT.

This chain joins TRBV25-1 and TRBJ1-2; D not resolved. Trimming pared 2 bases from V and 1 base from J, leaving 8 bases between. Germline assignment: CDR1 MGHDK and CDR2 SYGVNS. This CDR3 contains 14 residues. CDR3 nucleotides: TGTGCCAGCAGTGAAATAGGACTTAACTATGGCTACACCTTC. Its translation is CASSEIGLNYGYTF.

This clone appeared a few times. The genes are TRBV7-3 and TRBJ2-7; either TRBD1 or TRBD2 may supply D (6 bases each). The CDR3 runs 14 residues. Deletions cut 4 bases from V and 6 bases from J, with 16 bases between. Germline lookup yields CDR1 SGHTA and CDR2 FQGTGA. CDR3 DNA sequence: TGTGCCAGCAGCTCCCAGGGCGGGACACCCGAGCAGTACTTC. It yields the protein CASSSQGGTPEQYF.

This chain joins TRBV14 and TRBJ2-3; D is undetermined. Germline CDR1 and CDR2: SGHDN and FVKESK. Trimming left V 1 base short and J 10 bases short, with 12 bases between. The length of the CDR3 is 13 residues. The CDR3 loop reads CASSQVGKFAQYF. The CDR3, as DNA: TGTGCCAGCAGCCAAGTGGGGAAGTTTGCGCAGTATTTT. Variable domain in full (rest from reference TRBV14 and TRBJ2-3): EAGVTQFPSHSVIEKGQTVTLRCDPISGHDNLYWYRRVMGKEIKFLLHFVKESKQDESGMPNNRFLAERTGGTYSTLKVQPAELEDSGVYFCASSQVGKFAQYFGPGTRLTVL.